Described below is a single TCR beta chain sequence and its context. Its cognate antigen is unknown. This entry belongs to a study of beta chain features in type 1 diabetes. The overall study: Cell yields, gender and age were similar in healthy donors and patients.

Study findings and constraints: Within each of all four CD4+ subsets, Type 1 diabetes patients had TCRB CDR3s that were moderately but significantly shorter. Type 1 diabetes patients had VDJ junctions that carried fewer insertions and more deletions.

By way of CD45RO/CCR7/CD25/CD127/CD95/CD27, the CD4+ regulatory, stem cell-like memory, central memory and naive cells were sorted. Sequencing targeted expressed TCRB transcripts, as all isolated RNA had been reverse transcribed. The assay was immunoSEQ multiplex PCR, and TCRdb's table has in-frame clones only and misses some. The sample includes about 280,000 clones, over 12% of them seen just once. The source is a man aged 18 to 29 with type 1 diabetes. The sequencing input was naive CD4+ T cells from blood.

CDR3 loop: CASSRDRAHRGGTEAFF. CDR3 DNA sequence: TGTGCCAGCAGCAGGGACAGGGCCCATCGGGGTGGCACTGAAGCTTTCTTT. The V gene is TRBV7-2, the J gene TRBJ1-1; TRBD1 matches 9 bases. Germline CDR1 and CDR2: SGHTA and FQGNSA. This CDR3 region has 17 residues. The V and J ends lost 5 bases and 4 bases, in that order; junction bases with no gene match: 14. Variable domain in full (rest from reference TRBV7-2 and TRBJ1-1): GAGVSQSPSNKVTEKGKDVELRCDPISGHTALYWYRQSLGQGLEFLIYFQGNSAPDKSGLPSDRFSAERTGGSVSTLTIQRTQQEDSAVYLCASSRDRAHRGGTEAFFGQGTRLTVV.